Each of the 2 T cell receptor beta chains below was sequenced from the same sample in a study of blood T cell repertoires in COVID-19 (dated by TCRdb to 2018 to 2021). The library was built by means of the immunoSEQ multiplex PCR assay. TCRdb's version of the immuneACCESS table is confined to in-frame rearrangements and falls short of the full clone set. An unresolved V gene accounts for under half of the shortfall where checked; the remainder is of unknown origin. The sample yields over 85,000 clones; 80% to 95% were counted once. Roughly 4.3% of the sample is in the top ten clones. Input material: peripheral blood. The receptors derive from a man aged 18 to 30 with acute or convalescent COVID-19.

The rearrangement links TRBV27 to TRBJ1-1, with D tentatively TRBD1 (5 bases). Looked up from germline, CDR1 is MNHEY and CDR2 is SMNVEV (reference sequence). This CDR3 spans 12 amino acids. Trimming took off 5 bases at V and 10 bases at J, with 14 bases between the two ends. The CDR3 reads CASSPLLGGAFF. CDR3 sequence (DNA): TGTGCCAGCAGTCCCCTACTGGGGGGAGCTTTCTTT.

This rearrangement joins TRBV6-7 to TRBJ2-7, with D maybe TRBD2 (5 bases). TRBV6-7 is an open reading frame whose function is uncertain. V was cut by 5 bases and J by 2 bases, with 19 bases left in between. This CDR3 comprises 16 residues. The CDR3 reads CASSSARDPDAYEQYF. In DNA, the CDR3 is TGTGCCAGCAGTAGCGCCCGGGATCCCGACGCCTACGAGCAGTACTTC.